The clone carrying this T cell receptor (beta chain) was detected ten times or more. One entry per CDR3 protein, called by TCRdb with MiXCR from the reads. The sample shows about 150,000 distinct CDR3 sequences, about a quarter of them seen only once. These data belong to a study of T cell repertoires in cytomegalovirus infection. Losses at the gene ends were 5 bases for V and 4 bases for J; bases not matched to a gene: 7. Germline values: CDR1 SGHVS, CDR2 FNYEAQ. The CDR3 has 15 residues. The chain joins TRBV7-6 to TRBJ1-1, with TRBD1 matching over 10 bases. The source of this sequence is a human donor in good health (CMV status not recorded). Some clones in this sample may be carry-over from other donors' samples. Source material: PBMCs. CDR3 bases: TGTGCCAGCAGCCCCGGGACAGGGGCTACCACTGAAGCTTTCTTT. Protein product: CASSPGTGATTEAFF.